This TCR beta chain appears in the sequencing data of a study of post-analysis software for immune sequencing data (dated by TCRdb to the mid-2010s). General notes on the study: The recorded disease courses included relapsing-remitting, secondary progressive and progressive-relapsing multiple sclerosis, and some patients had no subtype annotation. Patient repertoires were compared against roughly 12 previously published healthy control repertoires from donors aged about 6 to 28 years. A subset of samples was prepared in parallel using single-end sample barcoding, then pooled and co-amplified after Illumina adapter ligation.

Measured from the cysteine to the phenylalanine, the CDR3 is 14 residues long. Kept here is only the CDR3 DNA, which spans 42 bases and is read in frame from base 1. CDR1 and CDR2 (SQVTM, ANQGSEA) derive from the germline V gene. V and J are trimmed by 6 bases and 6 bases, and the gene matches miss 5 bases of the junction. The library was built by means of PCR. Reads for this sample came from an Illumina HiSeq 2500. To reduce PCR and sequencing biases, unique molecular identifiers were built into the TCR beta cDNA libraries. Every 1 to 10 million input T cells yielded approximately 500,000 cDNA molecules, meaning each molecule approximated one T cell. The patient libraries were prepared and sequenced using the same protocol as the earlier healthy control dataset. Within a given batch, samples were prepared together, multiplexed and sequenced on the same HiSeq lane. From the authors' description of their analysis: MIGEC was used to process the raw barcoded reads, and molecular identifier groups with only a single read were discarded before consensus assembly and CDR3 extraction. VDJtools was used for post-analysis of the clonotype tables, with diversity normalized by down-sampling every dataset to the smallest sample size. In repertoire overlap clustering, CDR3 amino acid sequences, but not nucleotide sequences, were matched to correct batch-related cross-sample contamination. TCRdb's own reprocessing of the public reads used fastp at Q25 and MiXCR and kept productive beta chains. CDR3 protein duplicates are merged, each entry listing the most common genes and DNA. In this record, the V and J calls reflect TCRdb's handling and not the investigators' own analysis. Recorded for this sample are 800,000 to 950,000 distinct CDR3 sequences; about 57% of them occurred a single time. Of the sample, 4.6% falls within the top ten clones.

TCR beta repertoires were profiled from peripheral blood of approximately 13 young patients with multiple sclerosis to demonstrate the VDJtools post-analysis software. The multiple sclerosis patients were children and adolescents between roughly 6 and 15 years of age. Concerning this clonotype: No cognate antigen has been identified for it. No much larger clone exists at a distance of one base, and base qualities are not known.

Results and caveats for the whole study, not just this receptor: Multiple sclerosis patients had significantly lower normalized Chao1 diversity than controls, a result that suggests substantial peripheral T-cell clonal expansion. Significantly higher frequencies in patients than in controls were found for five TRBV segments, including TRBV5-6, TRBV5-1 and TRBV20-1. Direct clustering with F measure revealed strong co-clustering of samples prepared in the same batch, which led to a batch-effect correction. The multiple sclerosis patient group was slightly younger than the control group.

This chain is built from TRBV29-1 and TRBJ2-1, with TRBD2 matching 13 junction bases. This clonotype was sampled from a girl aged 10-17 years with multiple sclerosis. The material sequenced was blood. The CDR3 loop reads CSVGLAGPGNEQFF. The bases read TGCAGCGTGGGACTAGCGGGACCTGGCAATGAGCAGTTCTTC.